Described below is a single T cell receptor beta chain sequence and its context. This entry belongs to a study of T cell changes during pregnancy in multiple sclerosis. The protocol was immunoSEQ multiplex PCR, while the TCRdb copy is restricted to in-frame clones and leaves out a portion. Here the sample spans 35,000 or so clones, more than 70% being singletons. J gave up 2 bases and V 3 bases, and 2 bases lay outside the gene matches. The CDR3 consists of 16 residues. Germline-derived CDR1 and CDR2 are SGDLS and YYNGEE. Sample: CD4+ T cells from peripheral blood mononuclear cells, taken after pregnancy. This sequence was found in a female donor in good health, enrolled as a control in a pregnancy study. V gene TRBV9 combines with J gene TRBJ2-5; the match to TRBD2 covers 15 bases. The CDR3 region has the DNA TGTGCCAGCAGCGGGGGACTAGCGGGGGGACAAGAGACCCAGTACTTC. Translated: CASSGGLAGGQETQYF.